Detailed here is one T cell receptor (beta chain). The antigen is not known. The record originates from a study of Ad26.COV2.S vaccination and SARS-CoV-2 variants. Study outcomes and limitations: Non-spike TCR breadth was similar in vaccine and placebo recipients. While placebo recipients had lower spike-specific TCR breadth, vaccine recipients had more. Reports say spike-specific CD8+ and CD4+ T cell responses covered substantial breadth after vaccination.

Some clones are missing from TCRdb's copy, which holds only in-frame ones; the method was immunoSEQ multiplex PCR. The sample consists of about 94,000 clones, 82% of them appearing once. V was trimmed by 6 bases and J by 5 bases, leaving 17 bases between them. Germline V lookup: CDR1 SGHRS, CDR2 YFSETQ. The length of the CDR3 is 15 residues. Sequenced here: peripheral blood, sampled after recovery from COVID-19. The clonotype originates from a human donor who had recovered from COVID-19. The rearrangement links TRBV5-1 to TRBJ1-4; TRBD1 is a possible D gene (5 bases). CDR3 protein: CASTLTGTENEKLFF. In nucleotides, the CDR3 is TGCGCCAGCACTCTAACCGGGACGGAGAATGAAAAACTGTTTTTT. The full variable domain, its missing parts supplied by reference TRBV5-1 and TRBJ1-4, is KAGVTQTPRYLIKTRGQQVTLSCSPISGHRSVSWYQQTPGQGLQFLFEYFSETQRNKGNFPGRFSGRQFSNSRSEMNVSTLELGDSALYLCASTLTGTENEKLFFGSGTQLSVL.